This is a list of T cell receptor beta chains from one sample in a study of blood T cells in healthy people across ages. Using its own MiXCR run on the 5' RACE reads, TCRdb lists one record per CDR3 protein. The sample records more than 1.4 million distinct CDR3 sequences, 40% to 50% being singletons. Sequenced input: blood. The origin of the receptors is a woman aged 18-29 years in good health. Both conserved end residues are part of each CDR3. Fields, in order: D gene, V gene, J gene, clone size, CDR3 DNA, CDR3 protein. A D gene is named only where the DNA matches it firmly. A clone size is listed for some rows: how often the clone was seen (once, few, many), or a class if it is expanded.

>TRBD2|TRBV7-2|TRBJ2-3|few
TGTGCCAGCAGCTTAGTTGCTAGCGGGGGCACTAGCACAGATACGCAGTATTTT
CASSLVASGGTSTDTQYF
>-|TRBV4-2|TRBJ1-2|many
TGTGCCAGCAGCCAAGGGGGTACTAACTATGGCTACACCTTC
CASSQGGTNYGYTF
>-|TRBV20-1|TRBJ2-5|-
TGCAGTGCCGAGACATTCAGGGTGGGCCAAGAGACCCAGTACTTC
CSAETFRVGQETQYF
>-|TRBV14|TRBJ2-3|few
TGTGCCAGCAGCCAAGAGTACGGGGCGAGGAAGACAGATACGCAGTATTTT
CASSQEYGARKTDTQYF
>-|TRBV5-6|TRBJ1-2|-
TGTGCCAGCAGCTTGGAGCGAGGCCGCCATGGCTACACCTTC
CASSLERGRHGYTF
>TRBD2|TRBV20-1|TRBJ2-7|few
TGCAGTGCTAGACCGAGCGGGAGGAGGAACGAGCAGTACTTC
CSARPSGRRNEQYF
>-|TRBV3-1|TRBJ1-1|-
TGTGCCAGCAGCCAAGATCCGGGGGACCGTGAAGCTTTCTTT
CASSQDPGDREAFF
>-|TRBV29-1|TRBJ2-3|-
TGCAGCGTTGATCCTAGCAGCCTTGGAGATACGCAGTATTTT
CSVDPSSLGDTQYF
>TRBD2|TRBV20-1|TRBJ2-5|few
TGCAGTGCCAGCGGACTAGCGGGGGGCGCCGGTGAGACCCAGTACTTC
CSASGLAGGAGETQYF
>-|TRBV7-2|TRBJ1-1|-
TGTGCCAGCAGCTCCCAGGGAGGAGGCACTGAAACTTTCTTT
CASSSQGGGTETFF
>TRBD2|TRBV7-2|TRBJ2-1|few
TGTGCCAGCAGCTTCAGGACTAGCGGGGGGCGGCTTGACAATGAGCAGTTCTTC
CASSFRTSGGRLDNEQFF
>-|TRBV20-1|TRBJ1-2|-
TGCAGTGCTAGAGGGAATGCGGAGAACTATGGCTACACCTTC
CSARGNAENYGYTF
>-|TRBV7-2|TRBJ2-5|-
TGTGCCAGCAGCTCCCCCTGGGGAGGGGGTCAAGAGACCCAGTACTTC
CASSSPWGGGQETQYF
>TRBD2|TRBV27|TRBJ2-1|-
TGTGCCAGCACCGATAGAAAAGCGGGAGGGATGTACAATGAGCAGTTCTTC
CASTDRKAGGMYNEQFF
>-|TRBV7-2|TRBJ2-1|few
TGTGCCAGCAGCTTTCCGGGAAAGGGTGGCAATGAGCAGTTCTTC
CASSFPGKGGNEQFF
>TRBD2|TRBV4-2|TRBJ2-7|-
TGTGCCAGCAGCCAAGGTAGGACTAGAGTCGGCGAGCAGTACTTC
CASSQGRTRVGEQYF
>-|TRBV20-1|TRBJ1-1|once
TGCAGTGCTAGCCCCCCCGACATGAACACTGAAGCTTTCTTT
CSASPPDMNTEAFF
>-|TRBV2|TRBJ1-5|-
TGTGCCAGCAGACCCACGGGGGTTAGCAATCAGCCCCAGCATTTT
CASRPTGVSNQPQHF
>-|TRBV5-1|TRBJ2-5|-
TGCGCCAGCAGCTTGGTAACCTTTCAAGAGACCCAGTACTTC
CASSLVTFQETQYF
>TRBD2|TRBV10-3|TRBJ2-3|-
TGTGCCATCAGGGATTCAGGGACTAGCGGGGTCCGCGAGTATTTT
CAIRDSGTSGVREYF
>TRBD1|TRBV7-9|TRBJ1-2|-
TGTGCCAGCAGCCCCACGGGGGACAGGGGGCGACTCCGGGGCTACACCTTC
CASSPTGDRGRLRGYTF
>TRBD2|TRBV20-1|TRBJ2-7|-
TGCAGTGCTAGAGTGGCTAGCGGGCAACGGAATTACAATGAGCAGTACTTC
CSARVASGQRNYNEQYF
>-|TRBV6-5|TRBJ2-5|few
TGTGCCAGCAGTTGGGACTGGGGGGAGACCCAGTACTTC
CASSWDWGETQYF
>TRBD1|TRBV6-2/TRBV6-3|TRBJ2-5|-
TGTGCCAGCAATCTCGGGACAGGGATGGAGACCCAGTACTTC
CASNLGTGMETQYF
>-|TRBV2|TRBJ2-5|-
TGTGCCAGCAGGGGGGGACAGCCTCAAGAGACCCAGTACTTC
CASRGGQPQETQYF
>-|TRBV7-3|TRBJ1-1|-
TGTGCCAGCAGACACGACAAGGACGGGACCGCTGAAGCTTTCTTT
CASRHDKDGTAEAFF
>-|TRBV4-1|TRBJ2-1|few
TGCGCCAGCAGCCAATGGGCAGCGAATGAGCAGTTCTTC
CASSQWAANEQFF
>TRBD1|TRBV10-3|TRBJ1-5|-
TGTGCCATCAGTGGCCTTAGGTCCGGGGACAGGGGGCCTCAGCCCCAGCATTTT
CAISGLRSGDRGPQPQHF
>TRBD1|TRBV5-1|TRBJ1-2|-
TGCGCCAGCAGCGGAATACAGGGGGCGGGCGATGGCTACACCTTC
CASSGIQGAGDGYTF
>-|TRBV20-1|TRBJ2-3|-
TGCAGTGCTAGATTTCTTGGTCCTTCCGGCACAGGTACGCAGTATTTT
CSARFLGPSGTGTQYF
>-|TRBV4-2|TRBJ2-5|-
TGTGCCAGCAGCCAAGATCCCCCAGGACCTTTGTACTTC
CASSQDPPGPLYF
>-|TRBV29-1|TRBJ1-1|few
TGCAGCGTTGGTGGCAGGGTGAACACTGAAGCTTTCTTT
CSVGGRVNTEAFF
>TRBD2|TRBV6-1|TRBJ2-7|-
TGTGCCAGCAGTGGATATATTAGCGGGAGAGTGGTATCCTACGAGCAGTACTTC
CASSGYISGRVVSYEQYF
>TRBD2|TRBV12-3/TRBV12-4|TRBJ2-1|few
TGTGCCAGCAGTTTAGGGATAGCGGGAGGGCCTTGTGAGCAGTTCTTC
CASSLGIAGGPCEQFF
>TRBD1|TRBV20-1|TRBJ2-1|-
TGCAGTGCGGGGCAGGGGGCCGGGAATGAGCAGTTCTTC
CSAGQGAGNEQFF
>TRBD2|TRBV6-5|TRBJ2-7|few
TGTGCCAGCAGTTACTCGAGAGCGGGAGGCGGCGAGCAGTACTTC
CASSYSRAGGGEQYF
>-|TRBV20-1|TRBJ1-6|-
TGCAGTGCCCGGGGGTCTTATAATTCACCCCTCCACTTT
CSARGSYNSPLHF
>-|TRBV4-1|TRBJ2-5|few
TGCGCCAGCAGCCAAGTAGGGGCGGGGCAAGAGACCCAGTACTTC
CASSQVGAGQETQYF
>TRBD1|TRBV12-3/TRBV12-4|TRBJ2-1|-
TGTGCCACCTCGACAGGGGGGATCTACAATGAGCAGTTCTTC
CATSTGGIYNEQFF
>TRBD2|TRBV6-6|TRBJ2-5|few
TGTGCCAGCAGTTACATGCTAGCGGGCTATCAAGAGACCCAGTACTTC
CASSYMLAGYQETQYF
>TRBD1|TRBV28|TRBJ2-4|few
TGTGCCAGCAGTTACCCCACGGGACAGAAAAACATTCAGTACTTC
CASSYPTGQKNIQYF
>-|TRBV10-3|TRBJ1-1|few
TGTGCCATCAGTGAGTCGGGTGGCGGGGGTGAAGCTTTCTTT
CAISESGGGGEAFF
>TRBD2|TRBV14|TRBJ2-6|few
TGTGCCAGCAGCCAAGGACTAGCGGCAATCTCTGGGGCCAACGTCCTGACTTTC
CASSQGLAAISGANVLTF
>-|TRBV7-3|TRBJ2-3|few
TGTGCCAGCAGCCCACCGGGGGCAGAAGATACGCAGTATTTT
CASSPPGAEDTQYF
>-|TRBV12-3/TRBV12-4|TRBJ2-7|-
TGTGCCAGCAGCTCATTATTCGGGACTGTCGAGCAGTACTTC
CASSSLFGTVEQYF
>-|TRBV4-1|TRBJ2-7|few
TGCGCCAGCAGCCAAGCGCACGGATCCTACGAGCAGTACTTC
CASSQAHGSYEQYF
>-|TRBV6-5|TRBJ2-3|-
TGTGCCAGCAGTTACCTGACGCGAGGGACAGATACGCAGTATTTT
CASSYLTRGTDTQYF
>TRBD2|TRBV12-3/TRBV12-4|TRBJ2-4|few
TGTGCCAGCAGAAGCGGGGGGAAAAACATTCAGTACTTC
CASRSGGKNIQYF
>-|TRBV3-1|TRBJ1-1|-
TGTGCCAGCAGCCTCCCGGGCGCAGATGAAGCTTTCTTT
CASSLPGADEAFF
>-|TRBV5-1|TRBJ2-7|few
TGCGCCAGCAGCTTTCTTGGGGGCGCAGGCGAGCAGTACTTC
CASSFLGGAGEQYF
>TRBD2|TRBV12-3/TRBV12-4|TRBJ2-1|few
TGTGCCAGCACCCCGCGCGCGGGGGACCTCTACAATGAGCAGTTCTTC
CASTPRAGDLYNEQFF
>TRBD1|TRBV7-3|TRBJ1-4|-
TGTGCCGGCAGTCCAGGGGGGACCACCTCGTCATATGAAAAACTGTTTTTT
CAGSPGGTTSSYEKLFF
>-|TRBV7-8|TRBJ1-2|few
TGTGCCAGCAGCTTAGGGACAGTAGGAGGCTACACCTTC
CASSLGTVGGYTF
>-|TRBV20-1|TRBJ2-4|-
TGCAGTGCAATGGACTCCGGGGAAAACATTCAGTACTTC
CSAMDSGENIQYF